The entry below gives a single T cell receptor (beta chain) sequence along with its context. This sample was included in a study of blood T cell repertoires in COVID-19. Study in general: Italy, Spain and the United States were the sources of the convalescent and acute COVID-19 samples. T cells, B-cell-depleted T cells, or PBMCs provided the cDNA or gDNA that served as material.

Per the authors' pipeline: Scientists estimated how many nucleated cells there were by amplifying reference gene primers. Produced via immunoSEQ multiplex PCR; TCRdb's table is partial and in-frame only. D and trimming were read from the DNA, whereas the V and J calls and clone size are those reported in that table. The sample consists of over 100,000 clones, over 85% of them appearing once. The origin of this receptor is a woman aged 45 to 65 with COVID-19, enrolled during active disease. Sequenced material: peripheral blood.

CDR3 bases: TGTGCCAGTAGTGTACAGGGTCTGAACACTGAAGCTTTCTTT. It encodes CASSVQGLNTEAFF. The V gene is TRBV19, the J gene TRBJ1-1, with D possibly TRBD1 on 6 matching bases. Trimming cost V 5 bases and J 0 bases, with 10 bases left between them. The CDR3 runs 14 residues. CDR1 and CDR2 (germline): LNHDA, SQIVND (reference sequence).